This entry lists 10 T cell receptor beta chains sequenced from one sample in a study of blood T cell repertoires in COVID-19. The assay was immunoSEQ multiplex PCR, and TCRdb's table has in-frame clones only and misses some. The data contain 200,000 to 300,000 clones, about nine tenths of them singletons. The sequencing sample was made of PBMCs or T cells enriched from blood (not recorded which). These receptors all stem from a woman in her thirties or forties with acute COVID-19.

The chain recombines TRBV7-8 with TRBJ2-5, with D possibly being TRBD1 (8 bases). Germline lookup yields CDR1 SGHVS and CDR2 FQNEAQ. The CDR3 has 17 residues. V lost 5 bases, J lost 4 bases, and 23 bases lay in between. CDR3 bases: TGTGCCAGCAGCCGAGTGGGGAGACAGGGGAGGGGAGAGACCCAGTACTTC. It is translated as CASSRVGRQGRGETQYF.

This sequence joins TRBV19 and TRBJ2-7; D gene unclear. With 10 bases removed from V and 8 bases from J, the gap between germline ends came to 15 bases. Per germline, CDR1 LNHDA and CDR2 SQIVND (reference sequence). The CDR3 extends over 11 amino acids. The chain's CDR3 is CAIREVRKQYV. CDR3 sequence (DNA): TGTGCCATCCGCGAGGTCCGGAAGCAGTACGTC.

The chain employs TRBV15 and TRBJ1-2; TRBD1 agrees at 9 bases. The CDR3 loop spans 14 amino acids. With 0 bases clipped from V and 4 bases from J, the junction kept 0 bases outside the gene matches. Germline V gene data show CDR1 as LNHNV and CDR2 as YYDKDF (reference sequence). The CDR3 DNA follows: TGTGCCACCAGCAGAGAGGGACAGGGCTATGGCTACACCTTC. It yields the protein CATSREGQGYGYTF.

Here the CDR3 reads CASLRTGQGYGYTF. For the CDR3, the DNA is TGCGCCAGCTTGAGGACAGGGCAAGGCTATGGCTACACCTTC. This rearrangement joins TRBV10-2 to TRBJ1-2, with 8 bases that match TRBD1. Germline trimming cut 8 bases from V and 4 bases from J; bases unmatched to any gene: 9. Germline CDR1 reads WSHSY; CDR2 reads SAAADI. The CDR3 is 14 amino acids.

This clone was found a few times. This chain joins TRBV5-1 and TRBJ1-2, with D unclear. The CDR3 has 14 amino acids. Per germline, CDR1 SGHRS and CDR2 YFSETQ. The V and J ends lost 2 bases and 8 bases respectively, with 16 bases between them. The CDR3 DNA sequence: TGCGCCAGCAGCTTAGGAGAATGGTATGACGGCTACACCTTC. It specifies CASSLGEWYDGYTF. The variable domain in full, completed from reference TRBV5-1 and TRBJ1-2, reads KAGVTQTPRYLIKTRGQQVTLSCSPISGHRSVSWYQQTPGQGLQFLFEYFSETQRNKGNFPGRFSGRQFSNSRSEMNVSTLELGDSALYLCASSLGEWYDGYTFGSGTRLTVV.

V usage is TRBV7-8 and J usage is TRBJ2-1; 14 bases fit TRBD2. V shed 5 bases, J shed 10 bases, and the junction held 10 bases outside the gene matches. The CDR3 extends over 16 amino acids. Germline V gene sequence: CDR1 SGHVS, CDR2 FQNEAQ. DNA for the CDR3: TGTGCCAGCAGCCCCGGGACTAGCGGGAGCAGTTGGGAGCAGTTCTTC. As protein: CASSPGTSGSSWEQFF.

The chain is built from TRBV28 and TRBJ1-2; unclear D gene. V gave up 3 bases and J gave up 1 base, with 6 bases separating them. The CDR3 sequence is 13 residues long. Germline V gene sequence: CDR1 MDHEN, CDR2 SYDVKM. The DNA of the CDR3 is TGTGCCAGCAGTTTGGTACATAACTATGGCTACACCTTC. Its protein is CASSLVHNYGYTF.

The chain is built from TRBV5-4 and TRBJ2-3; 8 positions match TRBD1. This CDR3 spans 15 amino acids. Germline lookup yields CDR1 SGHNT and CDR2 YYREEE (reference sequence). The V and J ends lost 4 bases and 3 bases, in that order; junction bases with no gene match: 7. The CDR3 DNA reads TGTGCCAGCAGCCCAACGACAGGGGCGACAGATACGCAGTATTTT. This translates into CASSPTTGATDTQYF.

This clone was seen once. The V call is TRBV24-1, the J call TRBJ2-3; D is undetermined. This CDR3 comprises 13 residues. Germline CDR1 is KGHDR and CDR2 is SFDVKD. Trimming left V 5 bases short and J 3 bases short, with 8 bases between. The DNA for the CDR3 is TGTGCCACCAGTGCCCAGGATACAGATACGCAGTATTTT. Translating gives CATSAQDTDTQYF.

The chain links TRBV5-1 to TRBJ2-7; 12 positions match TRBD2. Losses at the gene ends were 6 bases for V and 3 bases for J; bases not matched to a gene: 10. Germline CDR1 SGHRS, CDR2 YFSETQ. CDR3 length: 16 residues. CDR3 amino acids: CASMGAGTSGLYEQYF. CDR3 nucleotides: TGCGCCAGCATGGGTGCCGGGACTAGCGGGCTCTACGAGCAGTACTTC.